This is a list of T cell receptor beta chains from one sample in a study of cytomegalovirus exposure and HLA in healthy donors. The table came from immunoSEQ multiplex PCR; TCRdb's copy has only in-frame clones and leaves some out. The sample yields 150,000 to 200,000 clones, roughly 85% seen once. What was sequenced was PBMCs. The receptor source for this set is a woman in her fifties or sixties in good health and CMV-seronegative. CDR3s include the opening cysteine and the closing phenylalanine or tryptophan.

v_call cdr3_aa
TRBV6-5 CASRKGGYNTEAFF
TRBV29-1 CSVSPGNTEAFF
TRBV5-1 CASSTGTSYEQFF
TRBV6-5 CASSYSGRSSPQHF
TRBV19 CASSIDHKGLAVNEQYF
TRBV7-3 CASSPGSPSYEQYF
TRBV10-3 CAISAAGTNTEAFF
TRBV2 CASSWTGVSSYEQYF
TRBV29-1 CSAGMGQPRTQYF
TRBV5-1 CASRLMQGRSNNEQFF
TRBV5-1 CASSSGRNSPLHF
TRBV28 CASSVTGSRYF
TRBV18 CASSPVQGENEQFF
TRBV2 CATTLAGAQQYF
TRBV28 CASRRAPRGYTF
TRBV7-2 CASSLVSLATDTQYF
TRBV29-1 CSVGSRTGYEQYF
TRBV28 CASSQGTGSPYEQYF
TRBV28 CASSTRQGGRYQPQHF
TRBV7-8 CASSFRTGGKAGVNEQFF
TRBV13 CASSLNGGAGEQYF
TRBV1 CTSSQVHGEGGLGNSNQPQHF
TRBV6-4 CASSDGTSGNEQFF
TRBV27 CASSSGTSIINEQFF
TRBV2 CASSLLNTEAFF
TRBV6-5 CASSFGGRLGTDTQYF
TRBV2 CASSEGAGLETQYF
TRBV7-9 CASSFRDRVKSEAFF
TRBV19 CASSPDPPSPQVAYGYTF
TRBV6-4 CASRLANDKGGTYGYTF
TRBV7-9 CASSLVGTGGPEAFF
TRBV6-5 CASSYLAGAYNEQFF
TRBV19 CASSTGTGGVNTEAFF
TRBV5-1 CASSLEEINSPLHF
TRBV5-8 CASSSRGRLYNEQFF
TRBV28 CASSPEARDGTGELFF
TRBV25-1 CASSVTGGPMVTDTQYF
TRBV5-5 CASSLPRNTEAFF
TRBV11-1 CASSLEATGTYEQYF
TRBV2 CASGGGIGTGGEQYF
TRBV7-2 CASSFSMGLGNTGELFF
TRBV7-9 CSSSFGQGFNTGELFF
TRBV5-1 CASSLGGTGDYNEQFF
TRBV5-4 CASSRTGNTGELFF
TRBV28 CASSSRLAGGEETQYF
TRBV28 CASSLTGLAGVGEQYF
TRBV28 CASSKQTGSPYNEQFF
TRBV27 CASSPDRDPYQPQHF
TRBV5-4 CASSDSGQGLAAGELFF
TRBV28 CASHSPQGTGGRQPQHF
TRBV19 CASSITGTGANVLTF